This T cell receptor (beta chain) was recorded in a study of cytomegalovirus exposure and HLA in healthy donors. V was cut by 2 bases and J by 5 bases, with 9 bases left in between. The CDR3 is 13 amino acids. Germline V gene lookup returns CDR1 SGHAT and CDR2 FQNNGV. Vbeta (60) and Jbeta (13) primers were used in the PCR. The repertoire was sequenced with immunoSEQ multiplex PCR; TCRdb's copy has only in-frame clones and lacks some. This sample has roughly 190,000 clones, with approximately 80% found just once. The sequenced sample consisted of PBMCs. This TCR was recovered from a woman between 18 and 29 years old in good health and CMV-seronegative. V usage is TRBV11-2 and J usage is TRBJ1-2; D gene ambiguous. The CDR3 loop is CASSLHSGYGYTF. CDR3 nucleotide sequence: TGTGCCAGCAGCTTACATTCGGGGTATGGCTACACCTTC.